This TCR beta chain was profiled in a study of control samples from healthy donors and cancer patients. After removal of 2 bases from V and 8 bases from J, the junction contained 8 bases not matched to a gene. Germline-derived CDR1 and CDR2 are SEHNR and FQNEAQ (reference sequence). This CDR3 spans 15 amino acids. TCRdb's copy holds only in-frame clones and misses some; the assay was immunoSEQ multiplex PCR. The sample gives tens of thousands of clones, 90% to 95% of which show up once; approximately 1.5% is in the top ten. Source material: blood. This TCR was recovered from a woman aged 25 to 45 in good health. V is TRBV7-9 and J is TRBJ2-1; 8 bases match TRBD2. The CDR3 is CASSLNGFSGDEQFF. In nucleotides, the CDR3 is TGTGCCAGCAGCTTAAACGGTTTTAGCGGGGATGAGCAGTTCTTC.